The 18 T cell receptor beta chains reported below all come from one sample, sequenced in a study of CXCR3-negative and CXCR3-positive naive CD8 T cells. Overall study findings and caveats: More hydrophobic TRB CDR3s occurred in CXCR3-positive than in CXCR3-negative naive cells.

Via 5' RACE with UMI labels, TRB cDNA libraries were prepared. TCRdb reanalyzed the 5' RACE reads, giving one entry per CDR3 protein sequence and no DNA. This sample's table reports about 110,000 distinct CDR3 sequences. Their cognate antigens are unknown. Specimen: naive CXCR3+ CD8+ T cells from blood. Regarding subset: CD45RO-CCR7+CD27+CD95- naive CD8+ T cells expressing CXCR3 (TNR3+). Receptor source: a human donor in good health. Some clones in this sample may be carry-over from other donors' samples.

This CDR3 reads CASSGRVDTQYF. This chain joins TRBV14 and TRBJ2-3. Germline values: CDR1 SGHDN, CDR2 FVKESK. The CDR3 runs to 12 residues.

This chain joins TRBV7-9 and TRBJ2-7; TCRdb gives TRBD1 as the D gene, but with no DNA this cannot be confirmed. Germline V gene lookup returns CDR1 SEHNR and CDR2 FQNEAQ (reference sequence). This CDR3 spans 16 amino acids. CDR3: CASSQTTGVFSYEQYF.

This chain links TRBV12-3 or TRBV12-4 with TRBJ2-1; absent DNA, TCRdb's TRBD1 call cannot be checked. This CDR3 has 19 amino acids. The CDR3 protein is CASSDYGVWGSLVNNEQFF.

The rearrangement uses TRBV28 and TRBJ2-1. The CDR3 runs 11 residues. From germline, CDR1 is MDHEN and CDR2 SYDVKM. The CDR3 loop is CASSNYNEQFF.

The rearrangement joins TRBV27 to TRBJ1-5; TCRdb's D call of TRBD1 is untestable without DNA. Looked up from germline, CDR1 is MNHEY and CDR2 is SMNVEV (reference sequence). CDR3 length equals 14 residues. The CDR3 is CASSPTGANGPQHF.

The rearrangement uses TRBV29-1 and TRBJ2-3; TCRdb's assignment of TRBD2 cannot be checked, as there is no DNA. The CDR3 totals 14 residues. Per the germline V gene, CDR1 is SQVTM and CDR2 is ANQGSEA. CDR3 in amino acids: CSVDGASRTVTQYF.

The CDR3 sequence is CASSSHGLADQETQYF. V is TRBV25-1 and J is TRBJ2-5; TCRdb indicates TRBD2, and absent DNA this call remains unverified. This CDR3 has 16 residues. The germline V gene has CDR1 MGHDK and CDR2 SYGVNS.

V gene TRBV29-1 combines with J gene TRBJ2-7; TCRdb's D call, TRBD1, is unchecked because there is no DNA. CDR3 size: 13 residues. Germline CDR1 SQVTM, CDR2 ANQGSEA. The CDR3 reads CSARTESSYEQYF.

The chain's CDR3 is CSVAEGTGASYEQYF. The chain employs TRBV29-1 and TRBJ2-7; TCRdb reports TRBD2, a call that lacks DNA to check it against. Germline V gene sequence: CDR1 SQVTM, CDR2 ANQGSEA. The CDR3 is 15 amino acids.

This chain joins TRBV24-1 and TRBJ1-5; absent DNA, TCRdb's TRBD1 call cannot be checked. This CDR3 spans 14 amino acids. Looked up from germline, CDR1 is KGHDR and CDR2 is SFDVKD. CDR3 sequence: CATSQGGMNQPQHF.

The chain couples TRBV11-3 to TRBJ2-2. The CDR3 has 16 amino acids. Germline CDR1 SGHNT, CDR2 YENEEA. CDR3 amino acids: CASSPPVNRDTGELFF.

The V gene is TRBV11-3, the J gene TRBJ2-1; the D call from TCRdb, TRBD1, cannot be confirmed without DNA. The germline V gene has CDR1 SGHNT and CDR2 YENEEA. This CDR3 comprises 15 residues. This CDR3 reads CASSLGPLTGHEQFF.

The chain recombines TRBV15 with TRBJ1-2. The CDR3 runs 13 residues. Germline lookup yields CDR1 LNHNV and CDR2 YYDKDF (reference sequence). Here the CDR3 reads CATSPEVSYGYTF.

CDR3 region: CASSEGVAGEETQYF. This chain links TRBV2 with TRBJ2-5; absent DNA, TCRdb's TRBD2 call cannot be checked. CDR3 size: 15 residues. Germline lookup yields CDR1 SNHLY and CDR2 FYNNEI.

The chain links TRBV19 to TRBJ2-1; TCRdb's assignment of TRBD1 cannot be checked, as there is no DNA. Germline values: CDR1 LNHDA, CDR2 SQIVND (reference sequence). The CDR3 length is 15 residues. The CDR3 region is CASSFSPAGTMMQFF.

V is TRBV9 and J is TRBJ2-2; the D call from TCRdb, TRBD1, cannot be confirmed without DNA. The CDR3 length is 13 residues. The V gene's germline CDR1 is SGDLS and CDR2 YYNGEE. The CDR3 is CASSPGSTGELFF.

The gene calls are TRBV12-3 or TRBV12-4 and TRBJ2-3; TCRdb selects TRBD2, and the lack of DNA leaves this call unchecked. CDR3 size: 14 residues. The CDR3 protein is CASSPSGGFGTQYF.

This chain uses TRBV29-1 with TRBJ2-1; TCRdb picks TRBD2, but there is no DNA to check that call. CDR3 length equals 14 residues. Germline lookup yields CDR1 SQVTM and CDR2 ANQGSEA. The CDR3: CSVGLAGEYNEQFF.